This TCR beta chain was observed in a study of blood T cell repertoires in COVID-19. Study details: Acute-phase and convalescent COVID-19 samples originated in the United States, Italy and Spain.

This clone has only a few counts. Germline values: CDR1 LGHDT, CDR2 YNNKEL (reference sequence). The V and J ends lost 4 bases and 0 bases respectively, with 13 bases between them. The CDR3 is 15 amino acids. Authors' data handling: Reference gene primer amplification gave estimated nucleated cell counts. Assay used: immunoSEQ multiplex PCR; TCRdb lists only in-frame clones, some missing. The V and J calls and the clone size are those of that table, but D and trimming were determined from the DNA. Of about 380,000 clones listed, 70% to 90% are singletons. The study drew participants aged about 18 to 90 years from under 30 US areas. All recovered Cohort 3 donors got two negative PCRs, got clearance, or saw symptom resolution.

J is TRBJ2-7 and V is TRBV3-1 (or the pseudogene TRBV3-2); possible D gene TRBD1, 5 bases. The clonotype originates from a man aged 30 to 45 who had recovered from COVID-19. Specimen: PBMCs or T cells enriched from blood (not recorded which). The CDR3 sequence: CASSRDRAISYEQYF. In nucleotides, the CDR3 is TGTGCCAGCAGCCGCGACAGAGCTATCTCCTACGAGCAGTACTTC.